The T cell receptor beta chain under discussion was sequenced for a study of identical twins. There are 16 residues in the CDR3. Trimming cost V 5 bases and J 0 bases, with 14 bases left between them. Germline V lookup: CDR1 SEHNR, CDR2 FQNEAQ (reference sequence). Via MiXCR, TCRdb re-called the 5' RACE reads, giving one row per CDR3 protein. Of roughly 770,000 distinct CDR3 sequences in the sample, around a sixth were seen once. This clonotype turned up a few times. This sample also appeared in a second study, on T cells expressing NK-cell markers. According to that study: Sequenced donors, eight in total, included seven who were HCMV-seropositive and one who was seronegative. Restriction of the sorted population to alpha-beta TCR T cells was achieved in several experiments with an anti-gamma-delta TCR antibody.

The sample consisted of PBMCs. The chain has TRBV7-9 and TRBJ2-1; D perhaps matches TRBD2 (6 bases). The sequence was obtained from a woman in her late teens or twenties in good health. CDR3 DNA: TGTGCCAGCAGCCTGGGGGACTCCCGCTCCTACAATGAGCAGTTCTTC. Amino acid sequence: CASSLGDSRSYNEQFF.